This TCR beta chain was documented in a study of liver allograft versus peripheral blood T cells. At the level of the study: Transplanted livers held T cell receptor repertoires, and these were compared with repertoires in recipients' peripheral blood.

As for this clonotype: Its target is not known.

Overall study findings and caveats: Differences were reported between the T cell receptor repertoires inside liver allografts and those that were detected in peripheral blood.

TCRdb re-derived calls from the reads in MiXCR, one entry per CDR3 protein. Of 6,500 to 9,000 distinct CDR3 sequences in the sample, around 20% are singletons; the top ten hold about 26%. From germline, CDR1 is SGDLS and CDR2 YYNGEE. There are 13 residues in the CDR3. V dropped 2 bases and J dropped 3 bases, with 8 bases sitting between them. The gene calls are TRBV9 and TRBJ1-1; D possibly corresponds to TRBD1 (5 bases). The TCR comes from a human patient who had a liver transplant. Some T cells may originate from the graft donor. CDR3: CASSVGGDTEAFF. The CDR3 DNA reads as TGTGCCAGCAGCGTTGGAGGGGACACTGAAGCTTTCTTT.